This TCR beta chain emerged from a study of blood T cells in healthy people across ages. Of note for this clonotype: What it binds is unknown.

The donors, healthy Caucasians from Russia, were aged roughly 6 to 90. Germline CDR1 and CDR2: LGHNA and YSLEER. With V trimmed by 3 bases and J by 2 bases, 8 bases remained unmatched. The CDR3 is 16 residues long. Findings and limits, study-wide: What prevented conclusive comparison of naive and antigen-experienced cells was that PBMCs were unsorted.

Next came a second PCR, run for about 7 to 12 cycles, which used a sample-barcoded 5' primer along with a J-beta primer mix. One entry per CDR3 protein, called by TCRdb with MiXCR from the 5' RACE reads. This table holds approximately 690,000 distinct CDR3 sequences, around 43% found once. The gene calls are TRBV4-3 and TRBJ2-3; 7 positions match TRBD1. The TCR comes from a man at least 80 years old in good health. Material: blood. The CDR3 nucleotides are TGCGCCAGCAGCCATCAAACAGGGGTTGTCACAGATACGCAGTATTTT. Translated, it gives CASSHQTGVVTDTQYF.